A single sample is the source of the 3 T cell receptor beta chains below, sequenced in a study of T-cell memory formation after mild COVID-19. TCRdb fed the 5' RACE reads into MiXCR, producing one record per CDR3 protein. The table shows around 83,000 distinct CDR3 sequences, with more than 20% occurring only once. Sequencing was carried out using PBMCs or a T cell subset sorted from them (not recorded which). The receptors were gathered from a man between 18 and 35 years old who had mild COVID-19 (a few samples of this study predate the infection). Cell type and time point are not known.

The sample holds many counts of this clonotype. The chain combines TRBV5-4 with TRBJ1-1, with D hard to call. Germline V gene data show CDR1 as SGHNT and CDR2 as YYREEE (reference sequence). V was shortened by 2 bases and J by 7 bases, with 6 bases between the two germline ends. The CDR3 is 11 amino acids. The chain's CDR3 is CASSFLSEAFF. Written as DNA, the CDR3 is TGTGCCAGCAGCTTTTTAAGTGAAGCTTTCTTT.

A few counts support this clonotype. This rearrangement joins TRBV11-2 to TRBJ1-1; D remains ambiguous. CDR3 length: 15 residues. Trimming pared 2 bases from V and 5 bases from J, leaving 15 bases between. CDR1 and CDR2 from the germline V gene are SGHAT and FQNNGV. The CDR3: CASSLLSRVGTEAFF. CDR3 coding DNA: TGTGCCAGCAGCTTACTTTCTAGGGTTGGAACTGAAGCTTTCTTT.

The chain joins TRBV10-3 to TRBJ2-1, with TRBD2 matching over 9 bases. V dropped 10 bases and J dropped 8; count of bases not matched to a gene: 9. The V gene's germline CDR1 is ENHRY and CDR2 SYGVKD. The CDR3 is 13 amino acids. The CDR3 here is CATSSGADDEQFF. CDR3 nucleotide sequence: TGTGCCACCTCTAGCGGGGCTGACGATGAGCAGTTCTTC.